This is a list of T cell receptor beta chains from one sample in a study of blood T cell repertoires in COVID-19. Only in-frame clones appear in the TCRdb table, and some are missing; sequencing was by immunoSEQ multiplex PCR. Here the sample spans 150,000 to 200,000 clones, about 88% being singletons. Sequencing was done on a sample of peripheral blood. The origin of the receptors is a woman of 80 years or more with COVID-19, enrolled during active disease. CDR3s include the opening cysteine and the closing phenylalanine or tryptophan. A D gene is named only where the DNA matches it firmly. Size is omitted from some rows. Given values are once, few, many or a class for expanded clones.

size	length	V	J	D	CDR3	DNA
-	13	TRBV13	TRBJ1-6	-	CASSLQGNSPLHF	TGTGCCAGCAGCTTACAGGGAAATTCACCCCTCCACTTT
-	15	TRBV10-3	TRBJ1-1	-	CAISSSGDVNTEAFF	TGTGCCATCAGTTCTTCAGGGGATGTGAACACTGAAGCTTTCTTT
-	14	TRBV6-1	TRBJ2-5	-	CASSDGGPWETQYF	TGTGCCAGCAGTGACGGAGGGCCATGGGAGACCCAGTACTTC
-	18	TRBV19	TRBJ1-2	-	CASSIREAGNPEFYGYTF	TGTGCCAGTAGTATAAGGGAGGCCGGCAACCCTGAATTCTATGGCTACACCTTC
-	15	TRBV11-2	TRBJ1-3	-	CASSLELSSGNTIYF	TGTGCCAGCAGCTTAGAGTTGAGCTCTGGAAACACCATATATTTT
-	14	TRBV6-2/TRBV6-3	TRBJ1-5	TRBD1	CASSEGQMNQPQHF	TGTGCCAGCAGCGAGGGACAGATGAATCAGCCCCAGCATTTT
-	13	TRBV6-5	TRBJ2-5	-	CASSYSRQETQYF	TGTGCCAGCAGTTACTCGCGGCAAGAGACCCAGTACTTC
-	13	TRBV6-5	TRBJ2-2	-	CASSNGLTGELFF	TGTGCCAGCAGTAACGGTCTAACCGGGGAGCTGTTTTTT
-	14	TRBV19	TRBJ2-2	TRBD1	CASSIGTATGELFF	TGTGCCAGTAGTATTGGGACAGCCACCGGGGAGCTGTTTTTT
-	16	TRBV4-2	TRBJ1-1	-	CASSQGGGPEDTEAFF	TGTGCCAGCAGCCAAGGCGGGGGGCCTGAGGACACTGAAGCTTTCTTT
-	14	TRBV7-9	TRBJ2-7	TRBD1	CASSPLQGGYEQYF	TGTGCCAGCAGCCCACTACAGGGGGGATACGAGCAGTACTTC
once	17	TRBV28	TRBJ2-7	-	CASSLRPTGSLTYEQYF	TGTGCCAGCAGTTTAAGGCCGACAGGTTCCCTTACCTACGAGCAGTACTTC
once	14	TRBV28	TRBJ1-1	-	CASTLRVMNTEAFF	TGTGCCAGCACTCTCCGCGTTATGAACACTGAAGCTTTCTTT
once	18	TRBV28	TRBJ2-3	TRBD1	CASSPYPQGALSTDTQYF	TGTGCCAGCAGTCCGTATCCCCAGGGGGCGCTTAGCACAGATACGCAGTATTTT
-	13	TRBV6-5	TRBJ1-1	-	CASRTPRHTEAFF	TGTGCCAGCAGGACCCCGAGGCACACTGAAGCTTTCTTT
-	13	TRBV10-3	TRBJ2-2	-	CANPDSFTGELFF	TGTGCCAACCCGGACAGCTTCACCGGGGAGCTGTTTTTT
few	18	TRBV28	TRBJ1-4	TRBD1	CASSSPSSETGVNEKLFF	TGTGCCAGCAGCTCTCCCTCATCGGAGACAGGGGTTAATGAAAAACTGTTTTTT
-	16	TRBV5-4	TRBJ2-2	TRBD1	CASSSQTGDNTGELFF	TGTGCCAGCAGCTCCCAGACAGGGGATAACACCGGGGAGCTGTTTTTT
-	13	TRBV6-5	TRBJ1-1	-	CASSYGRNTEAFF	TGTGCCAGCAGTTATGGGCGGAACACTGAAGCTTTCTTT
-	15	TRBV6-2/TRBV6-3	TRBJ1-5	TRBD1	CASSYPTGLHQPQHF	TGTGCCAGCAGTTACCCGACAGGGTTACATCAGCCCCAGCATTTT
once	12	TRBV6-1	TRBJ2-7	-	CASSEVGLRRYF	TGTGCCAGCAGTGAAGTGGGCCTCCGGCGGTACTTC
few	15	TRBV19	TRBJ1-1	-	CASSISPRAGTEAFF	TGTGCCAGTAGTATAAGTCCTAGGGCGGGCACTGAAGCTTTCTTT
-	13	TRBV6-6	TRBJ2-1	TRBD1	CASSRDSYNEQFF	TGTGCCAGCAGCCGGGACAGTTACAATGAGCAGTTCTTC
-	13	TRBV28	TRBJ2-7	TRBD1	CASNPSDREMRYF	TGTGCCAGCAACCCGTCGGACAGGGAGATGAGGTACTTC
few	13	TRBV28	TRBJ1-1	-	CASSRGRDNEAFF	TGTGCCAGTTCCAGGGGAAGGGACAATGAAGCTTTCTTT
-	18	TRBV19	TRBJ2-1	TRBD1	CASSINVGGQRFYNEQFF	TGTGCCAGTAGTATTAATGTTGGGGGACAGAGATTCTACAATGAGCAGTTCTTC
once	14	TRBV3-1/TRBV3-2	TRBJ2-1	-	CASSQVGAGREQFF	TGTGCCAGCAGCCAAGTTGGGGCAGGGCGGGAGCAGTTCTTC
-	16	TRBV28	TRBJ2-7	TRBD2	CASSFETSGSSYEQYF	TGTGCCAGCAGTTTCGAGACTAGCGGGAGCTCCTACGAGCAGTACTTC
-	17	TRBV7-3	TRBJ2-1	TRBD1	CASSLGQGAMSYNEQFF	TGTGCCAGCAGCTTAGGACAGGGGGCGATGTCCTACAATGAGCAGTTCTTC
-	14	TRBV28	TRBJ2-2	TRBD1	CASSRQGNTGELFF	TGTGCCAGCAGCCGACAGGGGAACACCGGGGAGCTGTTTTTT
-	15	TRBV7-5	TRBJ1-5	-	CARSDRVLENQPQHF	TGTGCCAGAAGCGACAGAGTCTTAGAAAATCAGCCCCAGCATTTT
-	16	TRBV19	TRBJ2-6	TRBD1	CASTRTGLSGANVLTF	TGTGCCAGTACCAGGACAGGCCTCTCTGGGGCCAACGTCCTGACTTTC
-	15	TRBV28	TRBJ2-7	-	CASSSASGVSYEQYF	TGTGCCAGCAGTTCAGCATCCGGAGTTTCCTACGAGCAGTACTTC
-	17	TRBV6-1	TRBJ2-7	TRBD1	CASSEEEAGGLYRKQYF	TGTGCCAGCAGTGAAGAAGAGGCAGGGGGTTTGTATAGGAAGCAGTACTTC
-	16	TRBV19	TRBJ2-1	-	CASSIPGGTSYNEQFF	TGTGCCAGTAGTATTCCCGGCGGGACCAGCTACAATGAGCAGTTCTTC
-	17	TRBV2	TRBJ2-1	TRBD2	CASSEIGTSGTDNEQFF	TGTGCCAGCAGTGAAATAGGGACTAGCGGGACGGACAATGAGCAGTTCTTC